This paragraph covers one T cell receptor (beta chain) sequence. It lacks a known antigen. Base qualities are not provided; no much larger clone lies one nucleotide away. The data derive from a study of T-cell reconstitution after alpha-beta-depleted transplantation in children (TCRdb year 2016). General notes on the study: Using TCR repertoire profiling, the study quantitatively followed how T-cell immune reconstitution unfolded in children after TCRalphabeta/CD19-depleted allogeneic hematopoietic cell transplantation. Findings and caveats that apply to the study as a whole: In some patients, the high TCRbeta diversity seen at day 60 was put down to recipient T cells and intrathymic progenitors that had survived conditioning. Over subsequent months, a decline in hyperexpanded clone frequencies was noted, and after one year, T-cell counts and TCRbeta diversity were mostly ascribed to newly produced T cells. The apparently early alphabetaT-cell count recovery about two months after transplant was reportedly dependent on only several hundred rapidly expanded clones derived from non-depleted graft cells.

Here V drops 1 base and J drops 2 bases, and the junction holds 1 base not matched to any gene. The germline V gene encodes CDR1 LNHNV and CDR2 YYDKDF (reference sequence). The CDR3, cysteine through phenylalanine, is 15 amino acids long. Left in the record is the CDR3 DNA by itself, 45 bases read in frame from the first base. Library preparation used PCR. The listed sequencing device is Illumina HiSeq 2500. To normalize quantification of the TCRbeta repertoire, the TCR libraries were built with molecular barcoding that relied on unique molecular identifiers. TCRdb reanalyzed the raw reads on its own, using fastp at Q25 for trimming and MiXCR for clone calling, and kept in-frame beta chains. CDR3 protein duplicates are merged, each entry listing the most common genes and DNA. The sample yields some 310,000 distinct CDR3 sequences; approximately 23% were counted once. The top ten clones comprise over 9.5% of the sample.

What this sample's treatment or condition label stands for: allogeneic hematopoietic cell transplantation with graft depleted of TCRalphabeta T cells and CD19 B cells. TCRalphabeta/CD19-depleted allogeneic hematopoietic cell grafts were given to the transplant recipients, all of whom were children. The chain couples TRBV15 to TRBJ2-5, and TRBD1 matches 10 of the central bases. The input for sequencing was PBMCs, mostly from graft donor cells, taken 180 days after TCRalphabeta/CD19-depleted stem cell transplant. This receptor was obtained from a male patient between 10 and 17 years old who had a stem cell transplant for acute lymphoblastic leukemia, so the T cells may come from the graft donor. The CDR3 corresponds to CATSRVDRGQETQYF. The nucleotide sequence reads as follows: TGTGCCACCAGCAGAGTGGACAGGGGGCAAGAGACCCAGTACTTC.